This TCR beta chain was recorded in a study of vaccination and CD4 T cells after COVID-19. Treatment: roughly 10-day PBMC culture with coronavirus spike peptide pools or control peptides (ViraFEST assay). Harvesting of the unexposed donor's CD4+ T cells predated the COVID-19 pandemic (2011-2018). To note about this clonotype: Its matching antigen is unknown.

Cultured CD4+ T-cell DNA underwent Oncomine TCR Beta short-read sequencing. From the PCR reads, TCRdb called clonotypes with MiXCR, one entry per CDR3 protein. The data contain some 5,900 distinct CDR3 sequences, roughly 34% of them singletons. V gave up 6 bases and J gave up 0 bases; unmatched junction bases: 7. In germline, CDR1 is MNHNS, CDR2 SASEGT. This CDR3 contains 17 residues. This rearrangement joins TRBV6-1 to TRBJ1-6, with 8 bases aligning to TRBD1. The TCR comes from a human donor in good health. The sample comprised CD4+ T cells from blood, cultured in vitro. The CDR3 loop is CASRGSTGDSYNSPLHF. For the CDR3, the DNA is TGTGCCAGCAGGGGATCGACAGGGGACTCCTATAATTCACCCCTCCACTTT.